This T cell receptor (beta chain) was profiled in a study of blood T cells in healthy people across ages. Study findings and constraints: Lack of knowledge of donor CMV status possibly confounded expanded clonotype changes.

Remarks on this clonotype: Its antigen remains unidentified.

CDR1 is DFQATT, CDR2 SNEGSKA, per germline (reference sequence). V lost 3 bases to trimming and J lost 1 base; unmatched junction nucleotides: 4. The CDR3 loop spans 14 amino acids. Next came a second PCR, run for about 7 to 12 cycles, which used a sample-barcoded 5' primer along with a J-beta primer mix. TCRdb passed the 5' RACE reads through MiXCR, listing each CDR3 protein once. The sample lists over a million distinct CDR3 sequences, roughly 59% occurring once. The V call is TRBV20-1, the J call TRBJ2-7; 9 bases match TRBD1. This sequence originates from a man younger than 35 in good health. Sequencing input: blood. CDR3 region: CSASAGQGSYEQYF. The CDR3 DNA reads TGCAGTGCTAGTGCGGGACAGGGATCCTACGAGCAGTACTTC.